This is a list of T cell receptor beta chains from one sample in a study of blood T cell repertoires in COVID-19. Profiling relied on immunoSEQ multiplex PCR, and the TCRdb table lists in-frame clones only, not all of them. In the table there are about 150,000 clones, roughly 90% of which are singletons. What was sequenced was peripheral blood. The receptors were sampled from a woman aged 60-75 years with active or convalescent COVID-19. CDR3s include the opening cysteine and the closing phenylalanine or tryptophan. A D gene is named only where the DNA matches it firmly. The listing skips clone size in some rows; elsewhere it reads once, few, many or a size class.

clone size	J gene	D gene	V gene	CDR3 protein	CDR3 DNA
NA	TRBJ1-2	NA	TRBV28	CASNPDTANYGYTF	TGTGCCAGTAACCCAGACACCGCTAACTATGGCTACACCTTC
once	TRBJ1-3	TRBD1	TRBV19	CASTTGQFSGNTIYF	TGTGCCAGTACCACGGGACAGTTCTCCGGAAACACCATATATTTT
NA	TRBJ2-2	NA	TRBV9	CASSVLLDGGELFF	TGTGCCAGCAGCGTATTACTAGATGGCGGGGAGCTGTTTTTT
NA	TRBJ2-7	NA	TRBV3-1/TRBV3-2	CASSQEPGARGYEQYF	TGTGCCAGCAGCCAAGAGCCAGGCGCACGGGGATACGAGCAGTACTTC
NA	TRBJ1-3	NA	TRBV19	CASLSVNTIYF	TGTGCCAGCCTCTCGGTAAACACCATATATTTT
NA	TRBJ1-4	NA	TRBV5-1	CASSLAGLGEKLFF	TGCGCCAGCAGCTTGGCAGGGTTGGGGGAAAAACTGTTTTTT
NA	TRBJ1-5	TRBD1	TRBV12-5	CASGPPGQVSNQPQHF	TGTGCTAGTGGCCCTCCCGGACAGGTTAGCAATCAGCCCCAGCATTTT
NA	TRBJ2-7	TRBD1	TRBV23-1	CASSHWPGTGTGEQYF	TGCGCCAGCAGTCATTGGCCCGGGACAGGGACTGGCGAGCAGTACTTC
NA	TRBJ2-3	NA	TRBV2	CASSEAQGRSDTQYF	TGTGCCAGCAGTGAAGCCCAGGGTCGGTCTGATACGCAGTATTTT
NA	TRBJ2-7	TRBD2	TRBV5-1	CASSPDFVREGEQYF	TGCGCCAGCAGCCCCGATTTCGTCAGGGAGGGCGAGCAGTACTTC
NA	TRBJ2-3	NA	TRBV3-1/TRBV3-2	CASSRLGTDTQYF	TGTGCCAGCAGCCGACTAGGCACAGATACGCAGTATTTT
NA	TRBJ2-2	NA	TRBV20-1	CSASPEGGFDGELFF	TGCAGTGCTAGTCCAGAGGGGGGGTTTGACGGGGAGCTGTTTTTT
NA	TRBJ1-5	TRBD1	TRBV18	CASSPYSTGGNQPQHF	TGTGCCAGCTCACCATACAGCACAGGGGGGAATCAGCCCCAGCATTTT
NA	TRBJ1-4	NA	TRBV5-8	CASSFAGGTGEKLFF	TGTGCCAGCAGCTTTGCCGGGGGAACTGGGGAAAAACTGTTTTTT
NA	TRBJ2-3	NA	TRBV12-3/TRBV12-4	CASSSLPDTQYF	TGTGCCAGCAGCTCCCTTCCGGATACGCAGTATTTT
NA	TRBJ1-6	TRBD1	TRBV6-5	CASRDRYNSPLHF	TGTGCCAGCAGGGACAGGTATAATTCACCCCTCCACTTT
few	TRBJ1-2	NA	TRBV12-5	CASGLRESGYTF	TGTGCTAGTGGTCTCAGGGAATCTGGCTACACCTTC
NA	TRBJ1-4	TRBD1	TRBV9	CASSPWDRRNEKLFF	TGTGCCAGCAGCCCCTGGGACAGAAGAAATGAAAAACTGTTTTTT
NA	TRBJ2-1	NA	TRBV12-5	CASALLLGSSYNEQFF	TGTGCTAGTGCCCTTCTGTTGGGGAGCTCCTACAATGAGCAGTTCTTC
NA	TRBJ2-5	TRBD2	TRBV5-1	CASSLGPTSVQETQYF	TGCGCCAGCAGCTTGGGACCGACTAGCGTCCAAGAGACCCAGTACTTC
NA	TRBJ2-6	NA	TRBV5-1	CATATGPGASGANVLTF	TGCGCCACCGCGACAGGGCCGGGGGCATCTGGGGCCAACGTCCTGACTTTC
NA	TRBJ1-5	TRBD1	TRBV6-6	CASSPDRVQPQHF	TGTGCCAGCAGTCCCGACAGGGTCCAGCCCCAGCATTTT
NA	TRBJ1-5	NA	TRBV18	CASSSSRGGNQPQHF	TGTGCCAGCTCATCTTCTAGGGGTGGCAATCAGCCCCAGCATTTT
NA	TRBJ1-1	TRBD1	TRBV4-1	CASSQDGTAEFEAFF	TGCGCCAGCAGCCAAGATGGGACAGCCGAGTTTGAAGCTTTCTTT
NA	TRBJ2-7	NA	TRBV4-1	CASSQRRGSEQYF	TGCGCCAGCAGCCAAAGAAGGGGGTCCGAGCAGTACTTC
NA	TRBJ1-4	TRBD1	TRBV19	CASSASTGASYEKLFF	TGTGCCAGTAGTGCGTCGACAGGGGCTTCCTATGAAAAACTGTTTTTT
NA	TRBJ2-5	TRBD1	TRBV2	CATSGQSQETQYF	TGTGCCACCTCGGGACAGTCCCAAGAGACCCAGTACTTC
NA	TRBJ2-7	NA	TRBV19	CASSMAHRGYEQYF	TGTGCCAGTAGTATGGCCCACCGGGGCTACGAGCAGTACTTC
NA	TRBJ2-1	NA	TRBV19	CASGDRGLAGGAEQFF	TGTGCCAGCGGGGACAGGGGGCTAGCGGGGGGTGCTGAGCAGTTCTTC
NA	TRBJ2-2	TRBD1	TRBV18	CASSSFLSTGGNTGELFF	TGTGCCAGCTCCTCGTTTTTGTCGACAGGGGGAAACACCGGGGAGCTGTTTTTT
NA	TRBJ2-7	TRBD2	TRBV7-8	CASSSQPGLDSEQYF	TGTGCCAGCAGCTCGCAGCCGGGACTAGACAGCGAGCAGTACTTC
NA	TRBJ2-3	TRBD1	TRBV6-1	CASSEGTGIYGTQYF	TGTGCCAGCAGTGAAGGGACAGGGATCTATGGGACGCAGTATTTT
NA	TRBJ2-1	TRBD1	TRBV3-1/TRBV3-2	CASSQRDRGSYNEQFF	TGTGCCAGCAGCCAACGGGACAGGGGTTCCTACAATGAGCAGTTCTTC
NA	TRBJ2-5	NA	TRBV29-1	CSVDYRGQETQYF	TGCAGCGTGGACTACAGGGGACAAGAGACCCAGTACTTC
NA	TRBJ2-4	TRBD1	TRBV6-5	CASSTDRGFGIQYF	TGTGCCAGCAGTACGGACAGGGGGTTTGGCATTCAGTACTTC
few	TRBJ2-6	NA	TRBV7-9	CASSLSGGGVSGANVLTF	TGTGCCAGCAGCTTATCGGGCGGCGGGGTCTCTGGGGCCAACGTCCTGACTTTC
NA	TRBJ1-6	NA	TRBV20-1	CSASVTGNNSPLHF	TGCAGTGCTAGTGTAACCGGTAATAATTCACCCCTCCACTTT
NA	TRBJ1-1	NA	TRBV18	CASSRVSGQGYSSNTEAFF	TGTGCCAGCTCACGGGTGTCGGGGCAGGGGTACTCCTCGAACACTGAAGCTTTCTTT
NA	TRBJ1-6	TRBD1	TRBV6-2/TRBV6-3	CASSKDRVHSPLHF	TGTGCCAGCAGTAAAGACAGGGTTCATTCACCCCTCCACTTT
NA	TRBJ1-1	NA	TRBV19	CASRQGPLMNTEAFF	TGTGCCAGTAGACAGGGACCTCTGATGAACACTGAAGCTTTCTTT
NA	TRBJ2-5	NA	TRBV6-2/TRBV6-3	CASSSQETQYF	TGTGCCAGCAGCTCTCAAGAGACCCAGTACTTC
NA	TRBJ1-1	NA	TRBV10-3	CAISESRVANTEAFF	TGTGCCATCAGTGAGTCGAGGGTAGCGAACACTGAAGCTTTCTTT
NA	TRBJ1-1	NA	TRBV3-1/TRBV3-2	CASSQEGTKMNTEAFF	TGTGCCAGCAGCCAAGAGGGGACAAAAATGAACACTGAAGCTTTCTTT
few	TRBJ1-1	NA	TRBV6-5	CASSYLRGTEAFF	TGTGCCAGCAGTTACCTGAGAGGGACTGAAGCTTTCTTT
once	TRBJ1-1	NA	TRBV19	CATTFEAMNTEAFF	TGTGCCACCACTTTTGAGGCTATGAACACTGAAGCTTTCTTT
NA	TRBJ2-1	TRBD1	TRBV6-6	CASSYYRTGAYNEQFF	TGTGCCAGCAGTTACTACCGGACAGGGGCCTACAATGAGCAGTTCTTC
NA	TRBJ2-4	NA	TRBV7-5	CARSSSDSFQNIQYF	TGTGCCAGAAGCTCTTCAGACAGTTTTCAAAACATTCAGTACTTC
NA	TRBJ2-3	TRBD2	TRBV9	CASSARLAGDTDTQYF	TGTGCCAGCAGCGCCAGACTAGCGGGGGACACAGATACGCAGTATTTT
NA	TRBJ2-1	NA	TRBV5-1	CASSPTEQGGQFF	TGCGCCAGCAGCCCGACAGAGCAGGGGGGGCAGTTCTTC
NA	TRBJ1-3	NA	TRBV12-3/TRBV12-4	CASSFGSGTIYF	TGTGCCAGCAGTTTTGGGTCGGGCACCATATATTTT
NA	TRBJ2-3	TRBD2	TRBV10-3	CAISTGGVADTQYF	TGTGCCATCAGTACCGGGGGGGTAGCAGATACGCAGTATTTT
NA	TRBJ1-4	NA	TRBV4-1	CASSQDEGVSNEKLFF	TGCGCCAGCAGCCAAGATGAGGGAGTATCTAATGAAAAACTGTTTTTT
NA	TRBJ1-4	NA	TRBV4-3	CASSLQNEKLFF	TGCGCCAGCAGCCTTCAGAATGAAAAACTGTTTTTT
NA	TRBJ1-1	NA	TRBV4-3	CASSQDWQGITEAFF	TGCGCCAGCAGCCAAGATTGGCAGGGAATCACTGAAGCTTTCTTT
NA	TRBJ2-7	TRBD2	TRBV12-3/TRBV12-4	CASSLGTSREQYF	TGTGCCAGCAGTTTAGGGACTAGTCGTGAGCAGTACTTC